Below, 5 T cell receptor beta chains from the same sample are listed, as sequenced in a study of shared clonotypes between healthy human individuals. Clones were sequenced by immunoSEQ multiplex PCR, and TCRdb holds only the in-frame ones, with some missing. The sample has roughly 2 million clones, about 95% seen once; the top ten hold roughly 0.13%. The sequenced material came from naive CD4+ T cells sorted from blood. As for subset: CD45RA+ positively selected. Receptor source: a man younger than 35 in good health.

As concerns this clone: The same CDR3 arises from other DNA sequences in this sample as well. The V call is TRBV7-9, the J call TRBJ1-6, with D possibly being TRBD1 (6 bases). Germline V gene data show CDR1 as SEHNR and CDR2 as FQNEAQ (reference sequence). The CDR3 is made up of 14 amino acids. Trimming pared 1 base from V and 7 bases from J, leaving 8 bases between. The CDR3 DNA follows: TGTGCCAGCAGCTTAGATAGGGGGAATTCACCCCTCCACTTT. It translates to CASSLDRGNSPLHF.

Comments on this clone: Different DNA sequences within this sample yield the same CDR3. The J gene is TRBJ1-2, the V gene TRBV5-1; 8 bases map to TRBD1. Germline V gene lookup returns CDR1 SGHRS and CDR2 YFSETQ. J was trimmed by 0 bases and V by 2 bases; bases with no gene match: 0. The CDR3 is 14 residues long. CDR3 sequence reads: CASSLQGANYGYTF. CDR3 DNA: TGCGCCAGCAGCTTACAGGGGGCTAACTATGGCTACACCTTC. Using reference TRBV5-1 and TRBJ1-2 for the parts outside the CDR3, the full variable domain is KAGVTQTPRYLIKTRGQQVTLSCSPISGHRSVSWYQQTPGQGLQFLFEYFSETQRNKGNFPGRFSGRQFSNSRSEMNVSTLELGDSALYLCASSLQGANYGYTFGSGTRLTVV.

The chain carries TRBV30 and TRBJ2-3; 14 bases align to TRBD2. The J segment lost 4 bases and the V segment lost 5 bases, leaving 14 bases of the junction unmatched. Germline V gives CDR1 GTSNPN, CDR2 SVGIG (reference sequence). There are 18 residues in the CDR3. In nucleotides, the CDR3 is TGTGCCTGGGGGTCCAGGACTAGCGGGAGGAAACTGGCAGATACGCAGTATTTT. Amino acid sequence: CAWGSRTSGRKLADTQYF.

This sequence joins TRBV5-1 and TRBJ1-1; D not resolved. Trimming removed 2 bases at V and 1 base at J, with 12 bases between. The CDR3 is 15 residues long. Germline-derived CDR1 and CDR2 are SGHRS and YFSETQ. CDR3 DNA: TGCGCCAGCAGCTTTGGCCCGGGATCGAACACTGAAGCTTTCTTT. It yields the protein CASSFGPGSNTEAFF.

The CDR3: CASSWDSRYQETQYF. CDR3 nucleotides: TGCGCCAGCAGCTGGGACAGCCGGTACCAAGAGACCCAGTACTTC. The chain joins TRBV5-1 to TRBJ2-5; TRBD1 agrees at 7 bases. Germline assignment: CDR1 SGHRS and CDR2 YFSETQ. Losses at the gene ends were 3 bases for V and 0 bases for J; bases not matched to a gene: 5. The CDR3 runs to 15 residues. Together with reference TRBV5-1 and TRBJ2-5, the CDR3 gives the full variable domain: KAGVTQTPRYLIKTRGQQVTLSCSPISGHRSVSWYQQTPGQGLQFLFEYFSETQRNKGNFPGRFSGRQFSNSRSEMNVSTLELGDSALYLCASSWDSRYQETQYFGPGTRLLVL.